The T cell receptor beta chain described here comes from a study of siplizumab effects on memory and regulatory T cells. Points from the study as a whole: With siplizumab, cumulative frequency of CD4+ memory-derived alloreactive sequences dropped significantly. Siplizumab gave mappable alloreactive CD4+ clones an average Treg-derived fraction of about 72%, against roughly 26% in controls.

Points on this clone: Its cognate antigen is unknown.

The protocol was immunoSEQ multiplex PCR, while the TCRdb copy is restricted to in-frame clones and leaves out a portion. The table lists some 64,000 clones, about 80% of them singletons. The sequence was collected from a human donor in good health. Material: memory CD4+ T cells sorted from blood.

This CDR3 reads CASGQGITGYTF. The CDR3 DNA sequence: TGTGCCAGCGGACAGGGTATAACGGGCTACACCTTC. This chain joins TRBV5-4 and TRBJ1-2, with 8 bases identical to TRBD1. Looked up from germline, CDR1 is SGHNT and CDR2 is YYREEE (reference sequence). The CDR3 has 12 residues. Trimming at V came to 7 bases and at J to 8 bases, leaving 7 bases not matched to a gene.